This TCR beta chain is from a study of blood T cell repertoires in COVID-19. Cohorts were determined from participant-reported clinical history. The CDR3 sequence is 13 residues long. CDR1 and CDR2 (germline): ENHRY, SYGVKD. Trimming shortened V by 3 bases and J by 1 base, and 6 bases separated the two germline ends. Sequencing used immunoSEQ multiplex PCR; TCRdb keeps in-frame clones, though not all of them. The sample holds 130,000 to 150,000 clones, approximately 87% seen once. The sequenced sample was PBMCs or T cells enriched from blood (not recorded which). The V and J genes are TRBV10-3 and TRBJ1-1, with D tentatively TRBD1 (5 bases). This TCR was sampled from a woman aged 25-40 years with acute COVID-19. The CDR3 DNA reads as TGTGCCATCAGTGACCAGGGGAACACTGAAGCTTTCTTT. Translation gives CAISDQGNTEAFF.